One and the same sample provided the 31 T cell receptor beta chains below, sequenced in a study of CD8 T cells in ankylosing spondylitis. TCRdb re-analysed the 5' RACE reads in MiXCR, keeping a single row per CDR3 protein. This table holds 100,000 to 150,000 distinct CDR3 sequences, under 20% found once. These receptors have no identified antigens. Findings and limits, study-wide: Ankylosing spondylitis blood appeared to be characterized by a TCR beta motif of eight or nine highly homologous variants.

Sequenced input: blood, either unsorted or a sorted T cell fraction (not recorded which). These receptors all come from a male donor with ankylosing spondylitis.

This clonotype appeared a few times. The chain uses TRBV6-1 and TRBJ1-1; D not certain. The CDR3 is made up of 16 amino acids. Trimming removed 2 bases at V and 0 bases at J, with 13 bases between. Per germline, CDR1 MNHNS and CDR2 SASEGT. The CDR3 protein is CASSETLDGLNTEAFF. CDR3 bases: TGTGCCAGCAGTGAAACGTTGGACGGACTGAACACTGAAGCTTTCTTT.

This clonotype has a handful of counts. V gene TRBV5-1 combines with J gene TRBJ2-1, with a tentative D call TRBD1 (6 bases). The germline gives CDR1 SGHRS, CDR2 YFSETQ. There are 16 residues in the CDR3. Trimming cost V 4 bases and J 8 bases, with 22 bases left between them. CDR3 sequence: CASSPRQVTRFDEQFF. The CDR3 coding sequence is TGCGCCAGCAGCCCGAGACAGGTTACTAGGTTCGATGAGCAGTTCTTC.

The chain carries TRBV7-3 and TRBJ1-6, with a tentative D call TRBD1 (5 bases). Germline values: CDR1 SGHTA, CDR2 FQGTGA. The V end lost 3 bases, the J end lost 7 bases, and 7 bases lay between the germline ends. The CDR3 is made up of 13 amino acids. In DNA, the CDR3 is TGTGCCAGCAGCTTGGGGGGGAATTCACCCCTCCACTTT. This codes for CASSLGGNSPLHF.

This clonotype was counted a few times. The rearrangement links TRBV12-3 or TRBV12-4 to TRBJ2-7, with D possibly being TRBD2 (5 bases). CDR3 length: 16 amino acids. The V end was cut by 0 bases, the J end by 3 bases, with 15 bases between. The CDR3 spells CASSLALGRDYYEQYF. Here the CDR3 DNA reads TGTGCCAGCAGTTTAGCGCTAGGGCGAGACTACTACGAGCAGTACTTC.

The DNA of the CDR3 is TGTGCCGTAGCGCTAGGGAGCACAGATACGCAGTATTTT. Protein: CAVALGSTDTQYF. This chain uses TRBV19 with TRBJ2-3, with D perhaps TRBD2 (5 bases). Trimming cost V 11 bases and J 0 bases, with 12 bases left between them. The CDR3 covers 13 residues. Germline V lookup: CDR1 LNHDA, CDR2 SQIVND (reference sequence).

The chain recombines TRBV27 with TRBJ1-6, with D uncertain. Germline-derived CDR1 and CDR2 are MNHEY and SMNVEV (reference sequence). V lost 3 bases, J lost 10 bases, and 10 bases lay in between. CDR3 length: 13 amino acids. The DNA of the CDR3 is TGTGCCAGCAGTTTTAGTAGACTATCACCCCTCCACTTT. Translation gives CASSFSRLSPLHF.

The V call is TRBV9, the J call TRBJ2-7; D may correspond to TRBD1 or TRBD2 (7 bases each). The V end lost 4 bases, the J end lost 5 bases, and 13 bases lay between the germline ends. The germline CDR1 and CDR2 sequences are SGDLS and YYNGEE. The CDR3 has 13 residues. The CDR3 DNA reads TGTGCCAGCAGCCCAGGGGGAGGGGACGAGCAGTACTTC. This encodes CASSPGGGDEQYF.

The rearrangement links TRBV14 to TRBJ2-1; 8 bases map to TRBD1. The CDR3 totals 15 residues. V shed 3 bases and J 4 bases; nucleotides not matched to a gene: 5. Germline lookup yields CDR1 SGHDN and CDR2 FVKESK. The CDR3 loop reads CASSQRQGPYNEQFF. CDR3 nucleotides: TGTGCCAGCAGCCAGCGACAGGGGCCGTACAATGAGCAGTTCTTC.

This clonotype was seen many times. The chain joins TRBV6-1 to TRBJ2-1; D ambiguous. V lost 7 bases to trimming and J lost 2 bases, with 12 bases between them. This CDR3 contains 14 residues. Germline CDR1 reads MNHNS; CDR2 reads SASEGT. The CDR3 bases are TGTGCCAGCACGTGGAGTGACCCCTACAATGAGCAGTTCTTC. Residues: CASTWSDPYNEQFF.

In nucleotides, the CDR3 is TGTGCCAGCAGCCTAGGGGAGGGCTCCTACGAGCAGTACTTC. Translating it yields CASSLGEGSYEQYF. The chain recombines TRBV3-1 with TRBJ2-7; 7 nucleotides match TRBD2. V gave up 4 bases and J gave up 0 bases; unmatched junction bases: 3. This CDR3 is 14 amino acids long. The V gene's germline CDR1 is LGHDT and CDR2 YNNKEL (reference sequence).

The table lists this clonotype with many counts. The CDR3 DNA reads as TGTGCCAGCAGTGAAGCTCTAGGGGGGGCAGATACGCAGTATTTT. It translates to CASSEALGGADTQYF. The rearrangement joins TRBV6-1 to TRBJ2-3, with D possibly TRBD2 on 7 matching bases. The CDR3 sequence is 15 residues long. V lost 0 bases and J 4 bases, leaving 11 bases between the germline ends. Germline V gives CDR1 MNHNS, CDR2 SASEGT.

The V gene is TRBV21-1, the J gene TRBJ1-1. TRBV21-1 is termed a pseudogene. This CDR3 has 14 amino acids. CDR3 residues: CASSPVEENTEAFF. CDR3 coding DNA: TGTGCCAGCAGCCCGGTCGAAGAGAACACTGAAGCTTTCTTT.

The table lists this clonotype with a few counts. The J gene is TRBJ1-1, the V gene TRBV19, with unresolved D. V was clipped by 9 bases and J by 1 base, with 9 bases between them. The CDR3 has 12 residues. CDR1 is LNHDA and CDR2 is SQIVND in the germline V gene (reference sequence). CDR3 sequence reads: CASRSGNTEAFF. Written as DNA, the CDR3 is TGTGCCAGCCGTAGCGGGAACACTGAAGCTTTCTTT.

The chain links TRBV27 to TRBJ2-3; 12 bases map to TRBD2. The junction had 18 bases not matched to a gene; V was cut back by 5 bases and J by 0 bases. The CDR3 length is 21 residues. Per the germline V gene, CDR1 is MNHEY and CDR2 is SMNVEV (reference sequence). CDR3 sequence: CASSTNLAGGPLLHSTDTQYF. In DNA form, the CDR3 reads TGTGCCAGCAGTACAAACCTAGCGGGAGGGCCGTTACTGCACAGCACAGATACGCAGTATTTT.

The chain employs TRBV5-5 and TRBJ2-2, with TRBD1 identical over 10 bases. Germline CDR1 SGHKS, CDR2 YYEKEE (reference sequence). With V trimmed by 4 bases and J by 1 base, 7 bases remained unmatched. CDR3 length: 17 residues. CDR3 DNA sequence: TGTGCCAGCAGCCCCCGGGACAGGGGCGTGAACACCGGGGAGCTGTTTTTT. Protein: CASSPRDRGVNTGELFF.

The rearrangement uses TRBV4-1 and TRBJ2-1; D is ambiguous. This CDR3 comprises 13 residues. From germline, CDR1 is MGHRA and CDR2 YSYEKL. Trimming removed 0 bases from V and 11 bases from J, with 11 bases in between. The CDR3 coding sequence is TGCGCCAGCAGCCAAGATAATGGCCACCAGCAGTTCTTC. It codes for CASSQDNGHQQFF.

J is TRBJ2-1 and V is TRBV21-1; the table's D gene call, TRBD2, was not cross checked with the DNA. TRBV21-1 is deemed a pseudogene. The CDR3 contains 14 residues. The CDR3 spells CASSRGLAGREQFF. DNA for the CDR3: TGTGCCAGCAGCAGGGGACTAGCTGGGAGAGAGCAGTTCTTC.

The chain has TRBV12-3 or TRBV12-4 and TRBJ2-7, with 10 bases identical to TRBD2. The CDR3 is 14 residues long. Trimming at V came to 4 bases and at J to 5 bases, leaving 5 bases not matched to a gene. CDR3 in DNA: TGTGCCAGCAGTTCCGGGACTAGCGTCCACGAGCAGTACTTC. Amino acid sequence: CASSSGTSVHEQYF.

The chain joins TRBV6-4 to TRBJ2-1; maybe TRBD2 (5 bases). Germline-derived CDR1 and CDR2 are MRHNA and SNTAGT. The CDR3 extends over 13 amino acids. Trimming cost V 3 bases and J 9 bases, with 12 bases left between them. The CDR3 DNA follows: TGTGCCAGCAGTGAAGGTAGCCGGGGTGAGCAGTTCTTC. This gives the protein CASSEGSRGEQFF.

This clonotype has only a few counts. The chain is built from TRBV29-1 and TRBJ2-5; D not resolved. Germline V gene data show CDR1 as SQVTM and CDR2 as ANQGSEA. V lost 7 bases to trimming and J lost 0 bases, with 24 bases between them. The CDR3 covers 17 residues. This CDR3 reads CSAVGRELLSYQETQYF. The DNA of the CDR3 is TGCAGCGCCGTGGGCAGAGAACTACTTTCGTACCAAGAGACCCAGTACTTC.

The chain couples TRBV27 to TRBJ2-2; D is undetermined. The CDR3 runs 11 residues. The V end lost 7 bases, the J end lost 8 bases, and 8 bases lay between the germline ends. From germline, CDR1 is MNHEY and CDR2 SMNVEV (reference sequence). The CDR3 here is CASIERGELFF. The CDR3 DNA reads TGTGCCAGCATTGAGAGGGGGGAGCTGTTTTTT.

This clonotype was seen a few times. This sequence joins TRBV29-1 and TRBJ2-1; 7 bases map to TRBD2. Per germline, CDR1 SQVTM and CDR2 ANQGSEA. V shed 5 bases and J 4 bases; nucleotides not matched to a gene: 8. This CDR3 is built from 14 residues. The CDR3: CSVILTSRYNEQFF. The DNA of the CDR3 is TGCAGCGTTATTTTGACTAGCCGATACAATGAGCAGTTCTTC.

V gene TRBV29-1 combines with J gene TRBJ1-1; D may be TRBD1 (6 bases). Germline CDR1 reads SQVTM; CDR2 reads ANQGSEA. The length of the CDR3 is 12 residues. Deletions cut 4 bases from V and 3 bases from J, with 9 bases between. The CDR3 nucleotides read TGCAGCGTTGGTTGGACAGACACTGAAGCTTTCTTT. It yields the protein CSVGWTDTEAFF.

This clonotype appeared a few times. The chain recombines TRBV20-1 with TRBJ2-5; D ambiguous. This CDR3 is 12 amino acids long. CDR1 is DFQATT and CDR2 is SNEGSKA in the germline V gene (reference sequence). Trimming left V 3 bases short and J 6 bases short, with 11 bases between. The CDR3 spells CSASGLGKTQYF. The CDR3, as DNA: TGCAGTGCTAGCGGGCTAGGAAAGACCCAGTACTTC.

CDR3 in amino acids: CASSVALGNTGELFF. In nucleotides, the CDR3 is TGTGCCAGCAGCGTAGCTCTTGGGAACACCGGGGAGCTGTTTTTT. The genes are TRBV9 and TRBJ2-2; D gene unclear. The CDR3 contains 15 residues. Germline V gives CDR1 SGDLS, CDR2 YYNGEE. Trimming took off 0 bases at V and 1 base at J, with 7 bases between the two ends.

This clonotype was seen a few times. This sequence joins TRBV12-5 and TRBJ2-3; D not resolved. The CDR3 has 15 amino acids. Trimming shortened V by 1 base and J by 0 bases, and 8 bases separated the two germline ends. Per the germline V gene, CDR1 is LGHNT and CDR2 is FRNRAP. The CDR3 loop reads CASGLGQASTDTQYF. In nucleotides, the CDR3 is TGTGCTAGTGGTTTGGGGCAGGCAAGCACAGATACGCAGTATTTT.

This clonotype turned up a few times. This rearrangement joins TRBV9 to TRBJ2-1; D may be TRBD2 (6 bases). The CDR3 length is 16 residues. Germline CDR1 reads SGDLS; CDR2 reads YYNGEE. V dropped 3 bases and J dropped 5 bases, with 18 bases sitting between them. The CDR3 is CASSAAGGSLDNEQFF. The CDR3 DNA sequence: TGTGCCAGCAGCGCGGCCGGGGGTTCACTAGACAATGAGCAGTTCTTC.

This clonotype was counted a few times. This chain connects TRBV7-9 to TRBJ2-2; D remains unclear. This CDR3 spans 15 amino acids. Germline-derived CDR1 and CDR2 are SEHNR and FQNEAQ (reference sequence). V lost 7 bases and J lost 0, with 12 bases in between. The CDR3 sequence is CASTGYGSNTGELFF. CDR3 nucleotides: TGTGCCAGCACTGGGTATGGGTCGAACACCGGGGAGCTGTTTTTT. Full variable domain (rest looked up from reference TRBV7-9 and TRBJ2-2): DTGVSQNPRHKITKRGQNVTFRCDPISEHNRLYWYRQTLGQGPEFLTYFQNEAQLEKSRLLSDRFSAERPKGSFSTLEIQRTEQGDSAMYLCASTGYGSNTGELFFGEGSRLTVL.

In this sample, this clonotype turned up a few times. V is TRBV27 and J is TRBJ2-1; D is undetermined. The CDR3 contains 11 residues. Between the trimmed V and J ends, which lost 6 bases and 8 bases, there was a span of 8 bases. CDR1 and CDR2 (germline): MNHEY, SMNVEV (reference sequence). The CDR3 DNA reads TGTGCCAGCAGGTCCGCTTATGAGCAGTTCTTC. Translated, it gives CASRSAYEQFF.

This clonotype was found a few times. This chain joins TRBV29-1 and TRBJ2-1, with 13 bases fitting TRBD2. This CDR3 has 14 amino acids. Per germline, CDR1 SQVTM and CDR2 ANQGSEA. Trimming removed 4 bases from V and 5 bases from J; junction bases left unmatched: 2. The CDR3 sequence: CSVAGTSGNNEQFF. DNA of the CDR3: TGCAGCGTTGCCGGGACTAGCGGGAACAATGAGCAGTTCTTC.

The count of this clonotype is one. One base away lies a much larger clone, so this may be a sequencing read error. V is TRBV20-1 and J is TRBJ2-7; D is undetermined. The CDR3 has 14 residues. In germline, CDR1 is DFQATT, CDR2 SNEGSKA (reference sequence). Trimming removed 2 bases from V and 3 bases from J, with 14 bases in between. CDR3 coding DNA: TGCAGTGCTAGACGGGCCCTCGAGTTCTACGAGCAGTACTTC. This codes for CSARRALEFYEQYF.